This T cell receptor beta chain was identified during a study of blood T cells in healthy people across ages. Peripheral blood from each donor was collected in a volume of 9.5 to 10 milliliters. Each sample used at least 6.5 million PBMCs. V was pared by 6 bases and J by 6 bases, with 18 bases between. The CDR3 is 15 residues long. The germline CDR1 and CDR2 sequences are MNHEY and SVGAGI. It was with a sample-barcoded 5' primer and a J-beta primer mix that a second PCR of roughly 6 to 12 cycles was run. One entry per CDR3 protein results from TCRdb running MiXCR on the 5' RACE reads. The sample shows some 780,000 distinct CDR3 sequences, approximately 53% of them seen only once.

Specimen: blood. J is TRBJ1-5 and V is TRBV6-5, with D maybe TRBD1 (6 bases). The clonotype originates from a man aged 35 to 55 in good health. Written as DNA, the CDR3 is TGTGCCAGCAGCCTTACAGGGCCCCAGGGTCAGCCCCAGCATTTT. Amino acids: CASSLTGPQGQPQHF.